A single sample is the source of the 6 T cell receptor beta chains below, sequenced in a study of cytotoxic CD8 clonotypes in ibrutinib-treated CLL. Using immunoSEQ multiplex PCR, the repertoire was profiled, and TCRdb retains in-frame clones only, with some absent. The sample includes around 330,000 clones, roughly two thirds seen only once; the top ten take roughly 6.8%. The sample consisted of PBMCs, taken after 36 months of ibrutinib treatment. The receptors derive from a human donor with chronic lymphocytic leukemia.

V gene TRBV28 combines with J gene TRBJ2-7; TRBD2 matches 11 bases. CDR1 and CDR2 from the germline V gene are MDHEN and SYDVKM. The J segment lost 2 bases and the V segment lost 4 bases, leaving 7 bases of the junction unmatched. This CDR3 comprises 16 residues. As DNA, the CDR3 is TGTGCCAGCAGTTCCCAAACTAGCGGGAGAGCCTACGAGCAGTACTTC. Translated: CASSSQTSGRAYEQYF.

This clone was seen once. The CDR3 region has the DNA TGTGCCAGCAGGGAAGGGACTCTTACCGGGGAGCTGTTTTTT. It codes for CASREGTLTGELFF. The rearrangement joins TRBV9 to TRBJ2-2; tentative D call: TRBD2 (6 bases). Trimming left V 5 bases short and J 5 bases short, with 13 bases between. The CDR3 has 14 residues. CDR1 is SGDLS and CDR2 is YYNGEE in the germline V gene. Filled out from reference TRBV9 and TRBJ2-2, the complete variable domain reads DSGVTQTPKHLITATGQRVTLRCSPRSGDLSVYWYQQSLDQGLQFLIQYYNGEERAKGNILERFSAQQFPDLHSELNLSSLELGDSALYFCASREGTLTGELFFGEGSRLTVL.

The DNA of the CDR3 is TGTGCCAGCAGCTTGCTAGGTTTTTTATTCACTGAAGCTTTCTTT. Translating it yields CASSLLGFLFTEAFF. The chain combines TRBV5-6 with TRBJ1-1, with D hard to call. Germline lookup yields CDR1 SGHDT and CDR2 YYEEEE. CDR3 length: 15 residues. Trimming cost V 1 base and J 4 bases, with 14 bases left between them.

Comments on this clone: Other DNA variants within this sample encode the same CDR3. V usage is TRBV7-2 and J usage is TRBJ2-1; perhaps TRBD2 as D (6 bases). The V end lost 6 bases, the J end lost 9 bases, and 9 bases lay between the germline ends. The CDR3 loop spans 11 amino acids. Germline loops: CDR1 SGHTA, CDR2 FQGNSA. The CDR3: CASSFGGEQFF. The CDR3 DNA follows: TGTGCCAGCAGTTTCGGGGGTGAGCAGTTCTTC.

The chain is built from TRBV6-5 and TRBJ1-2, with 9 bases matching TRBD1. The CDR3 is 15 residues long. V trimming: 2 bases; J trimming: 2 bases; junction bases outside the gene matches: 3. Germline V gene lookup returns CDR1 MNHEY and CDR2 SVGAGI. As DNA, the CDR3 is TGTGCCAGCAGTTACGGGGGGACAGGGAACTATGGCTACACCTTC. Residues: CASSYGGTGNYGYTF.

This chain connects TRBV6-1 to TRBJ1-1, with TRBD1 matching 7 bases. Trimming removed 7 bases from V and 1 base from J; junction bases left unmatched: 9. CDR1 MNHNS and CDR2 SASEGT come from the germline V gene. This CDR3 contains 15 residues. The chain's CDR3 is CASISAGGWNTEAFF. CDR3 bases: TGTGCCAGCATTTCGGCAGGGGGATGGAACACTGAAGCTTTCTTT.